The T cell receptor beta chain described here comes from a study of blood T cell repertoires in COVID-19. The overall study: The United States, Italy and Spain were the sources of the acute and convalescent COVID-19 samples. PBMCs, B-cell-depleted T cells, or T cells provided the cDNA or gDNA that made up the material.

This clone was observed at least ten times. Germline-derived CDR1 and CDR2 are MNHEY and SVGEGT. The CDR3 sequence is 15 residues long. Losses at the gene ends were 5 bases for V and 1 base for J; bases not matched to a gene: 5. Study processing details: The authors estimated nucleated cell counts from reference gene primer amplification. TCRdb keeps only in-frame clones here, not all; method: immunoSEQ multiplex PCR. D and trimming were read from the DNA, whereas the V and J calls and clone size are those reported in that table. Of about 220,000 clones listed, 82% are singletons. Sequenced sample: peripheral blood. The chain uses TRBV6-2 or TRBV6-3 and TRBJ2-3, with 8 bases fitting TRBD1. The sequence was obtained from a woman at least 80 years old with acute or convalescent COVID-19. This chain's CDR3 is CASSRTGTGTDTQYF. The CDR3 coding sequence is TGTGCCAGCAGTCGGACAGGGACTGGCACAGATACGCAGTATTTT.